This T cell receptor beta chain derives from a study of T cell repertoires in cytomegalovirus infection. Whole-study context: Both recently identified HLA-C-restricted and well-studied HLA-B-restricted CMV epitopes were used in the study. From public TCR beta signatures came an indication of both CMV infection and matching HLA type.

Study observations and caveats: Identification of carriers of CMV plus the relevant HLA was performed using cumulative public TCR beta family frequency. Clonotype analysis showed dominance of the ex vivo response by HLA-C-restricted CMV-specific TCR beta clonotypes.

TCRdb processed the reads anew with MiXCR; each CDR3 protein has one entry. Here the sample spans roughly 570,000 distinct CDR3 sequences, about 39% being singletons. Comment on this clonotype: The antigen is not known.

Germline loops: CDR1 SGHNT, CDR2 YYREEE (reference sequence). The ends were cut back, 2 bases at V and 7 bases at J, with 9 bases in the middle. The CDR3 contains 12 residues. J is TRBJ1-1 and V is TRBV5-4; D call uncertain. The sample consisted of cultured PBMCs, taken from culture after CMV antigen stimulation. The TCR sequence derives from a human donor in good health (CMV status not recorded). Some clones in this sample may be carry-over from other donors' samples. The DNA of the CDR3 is TGTGCCAGCAGCTTCTGGCGGAATGAAGCTTTCTTT. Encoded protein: CASSFWRNEAFF.